This T cell receptor beta chain was retrieved from a study of shared clonotypes between healthy human individuals. Using immunoSEQ multiplex PCR, the repertoire was profiled, and TCRdb retains in-frame clones only, with some absent. The data hold about 1.5 million clones, with approximately 97% observed a single time. The CDR3 contains 13 residues. The V gene lost 3 bases and the J gene lost 7 bases, with 9 bases spanning the gap. CDR1 and CDR2 from the germline V gene are MNHEY and SMNVEV (reference sequence). Sequencing was done on a sample of naive CD4+ T cells sorted from blood. Subset noted: CD45RA+ positively selected. V is TRBV27 and J is TRBJ2-2; D is possibly TRBD1 or TRBD2 (6 bases each). The receptor comes from a man aged 30 to 39 in good health. This CDR3 reads CASSLGGRGELFF. The CDR3 nucleotides are TGTGCCAGCAGTTTGGGGGGCCGCGGGGAGCTGTTTTTT.